Listed here are 29 T cell receptor beta chains from one sample, sequenced in a study of CD8+ T cells in alopecia areata. Sequencing relied on a cDNA template that was reverse transcribed from extracted RNA. The assay was immunoSEQ multiplex PCR, and TCRdb's table has in-frame clones only and misses some. The repertoire has roughly 130,000 clones, roughly 58% of them found once; the top ten carry 3.5% to 5.5%. The starting material was CD4+ T cells sorted from blood, obtained at week 0. The receptors originated from a human donor with alopecia areata.

The chain employs TRBV5-4 and TRBJ2-1; tentatively, D is TRBD2 (6 bases). Trimming stripped 1 base from V and 2 bases from J, with 10 bases between. CDR3 size: 15 residues. Germline assignment: CDR1 SGHNT and CDR2 YYREEE (reference sequence). The CDR3 spells CASSLSRGTYNEQFF. The CDR3 nucleotides read TGTGCCAGCAGCTTGTCCCGGGGGACCTACAATGAGCAGTTCTTC. Looking up the rest from reference TRBV5-4 and TRBJ2-1 gives the full variable domain: ETGVTQSPTHLIKTRGQQVTLRCSSQSGHNTVSWYQQALGQGPQFIFQYYREEENGRGNFPPRFSGLQFPNYSSELNVNALELDDSALYLCASSLSRGTYNEQFFGPGTRLTVL.

The chain uses TRBV10-3 and TRBJ2-7; 7 bases match TRBD2. Germline V gene sequence: CDR1 ENHRY, CDR2 SYGVKD. Unmatched junction bases numbered 8, after V lost 0 bases and J lost 3 bases. The CDR3 loop spans 16 amino acids. The CDR3 DNA reads TGTGCCATCAGTGAGTCGACGTGGACTAGATACTACGAGCAGTACTTC. It yields the protein CAISESTWTRYYEQYF.

The CDR3 here is CASSSSGGAFF. The CDR3 bases are TGTGCCAGCAGTTCCTCCGGGGGAGCTTTCTTT. The chain has TRBV28 and TRBJ1-1, with D possibly TRBD1 on 5 matching bases. Deletions cut 4 bases from V and 10 bases from J, with 10 bases between. Germline loops: CDR1 MDHEN, CDR2 SYDVKM. CDR3 length: 11 residues. Together with reference TRBV28 and TRBJ1-1, the CDR3 gives the full variable domain: DVKVTQSSRYLVKRTGEKVFLECVQDMDHENMFWYRQDPGLGLRLIYFSYDVKMKEKGDIPEGYSVSREKKERFSLILESASTNQTSMYLCASSSSGGAFFGQGTRLTVV.

A few counts support this clone. The rearrangement links TRBV5-1 to TRBJ1-1; D is possibly TRBD1 (6 bases). V was cut by 0 bases and J by 3 bases, with 9 bases left in between. The CDR3 runs 14 residues. The germline gives CDR1 SGHRS, CDR2 YFSETQ. CDR3 region: CASSLAGADTEAFF. DNA for the CDR3: TGCGCCAGCAGCTTGGCAGGGGCGGACACTGAAGCTTTCTTT.

The rearrangement links TRBV5-1 to TRBJ2-2, with D possibly TRBD2 on 5 matching bases. Germline lookup yields CDR1 SGHRS and CDR2 YFSETQ. The CDR3 extends over 15 amino acids. Trimming pared 2 bases from V and 4 bases from J, leaving 12 bases between. The CDR3 loop reads CASSFPLAGTGELFF. Written as DNA, the CDR3 is TGCGCCAGCAGCTTTCCGCTAGCAGGCACCGGGGAGCTGTTTTTT.

The rearrangement uses TRBV7-2 and TRBJ1-5; a weak D match, TRBD1 (5 bases). The V gene's germline CDR1 is SGHTA and CDR2 FQGNSA. The CDR3 runs to 18 residues. V was shortened by 6 bases and J by 1 base, with 22 bases between the two germline ends. The chain's CDR3 is CASRDTGPGRRSNQPQHF. Here the CDR3 DNA reads TGTGCCAGCAGGGATACGGGACCCGGAAGGAGGAGCAATCAGCCCCAGCATTTT.

V usage is TRBV5-6 and J usage is TRBJ2-6, with D perhaps TRBD1 (6 bases). Germline loops: CDR1 SGHDT, CDR2 YYEEEE. V shed 5 bases and J shed 0 bases, with 9 bases lying between them. The CDR3 loop spans 15 amino acids. The CDR3 protein is CASSLQGSGANVLTF. The CDR3 region has the DNA TGTGCCAGCAGTTTACAGGGCTCTGGGGCCAACGTCCTGACTTTC. Full variable domain (rest looked up from reference TRBV5-6 and TRBJ2-6): DAGVTQSPTHLIKTRGQQVTLRCSPKSGHDTVSWYQQALGQGPQFIFQYYEEEERQRGNFPDRFSGHQFPNYSSELNVNALLLGDSALYLCASSLQGSGANVLTFGAGSRLTVL.

V and J are TRBV5-1 and TRBJ2-5; D call uncertain. Germline CDR1 and CDR2: SGHRS and YFSETQ. The CDR3 spans 15 residues. V lost 1 base to trimming and J lost 1 base, with 11 bases between them. CDR3 in amino acids: CASSLWQDLQETQYF. The CDR3 DNA is TGCGCCAGCAGCTTGTGGCAGGACCTCCAAGAGACCCAGTACTTC.

The gene calls are TRBV12-5 and TRBJ2-7; no firm D call. With 1 base removed from V and 2 bases from J, the gap between germline ends came to 9 bases. In germline, CDR1 is LGHNT, CDR2 FRNRAP. This CDR3 region has 14 residues. CDR3 in DNA: TGTGCTAGTGGTTTGGGCAGGAAGGCCTACGAGCAGTACTTC. As protein: CASGLGRKAYEQYF.

The chain is built from TRBV29-1 and TRBJ2-5, with 8 bases aligning to TRBD2. Trimming at V came to 4 bases and at J to 5 bases, leaving 9 bases not matched to a gene. This CDR3 is 14 amino acids long. Looked up from germline, CDR1 is SQVTM and CDR2 is ANQGSEA. The CDR3 here is CSVGGGGPGETQYF. CDR3 bases: TGCAGCGTTGGTGGCGGGGGGCCCGGGGAGACCCAGTACTTC.

This clone was seen a few times. V usage is TRBV7-2 and J usage is TRBJ2-3; 8 nucleotides align to TRBD2. After removal of 1 base from V and 0 bases from J, the junction contained 3 bases not matched to a gene. Looked up from germline, CDR1 is SGHTA and CDR2 is FQGNSA. CDR3 size: 16 residues. Here the CDR3 DNA reads TGTGCCAGCAGCTTAGGGTTAGCGGGAAGCACAGATACGCAGTATTTT. Translation gives CASSLGLAGSTDTQYF. Looking up the rest from reference TRBV7-2 and TRBJ2-3 gives the full variable domain: GAGVSQSPSNKVTEKGKDVELRCDPISGHTALYWYRQSLGQGLEFLIYFQGNSAPDKSGLPSDRFSAERTGGSVSTLTIQRTQQEDSAVYLCASSLGLAGSTDTQYFGPGTRLTVL.

This clone came up once. This sequence joins TRBV5-4 and TRBJ2-1; 7 nucleotides match TRBD2. CDR3 size: 16 residues. V gave up 4 bases and J gave up 0 bases; unmatched junction bases: 7. Germline V gene lookup returns CDR1 SGHNT and CDR2 YYREEE (reference sequence). CDR3 bases: TGTGCCAGCAGCCTCACCGGGGAGGGCTCCTACAATGAGCAGTTCTTC. Translation: CASSLTGEGSYNEQFF.

This clone was seen only once. The chain joins TRBV7-2 to TRBJ2-3; D remains unclear. The V end lost 4 bases, the J end lost 2 bases, and 7 bases lay between the germline ends. The CDR3 has 13 amino acids. Germline V lookup: CDR1 SGHTA, CDR2 FQGNSA. Here the CDR3 reads CASSSRHTDTQYF. The CDR3 DNA reads as TGTGCCAGCAGCTCACGGCACACAGATACGCAGTATTTT.

This chain uses TRBV27 with TRBJ1-2; no clear D gene. The CDR3 is made up of 14 amino acids. Germline values: CDR1 MNHEY, CDR2 SMNVEV (reference sequence). V dropped 4 bases and J dropped 8 bases, with 17 bases sitting between them. The CDR3 protein is CASSSRVPGSGYTF. The CDR3 nucleotides are TGTGCCAGCAGTTCGCGGGTCCCCGGATCCGGCTACACCTTC.

This chain joins TRBV9 and TRBJ1-3; weak D call: TRBD1 (6 bases). Trimming took 4 bases from V and 4 from J, leaving 15 bases between them. Germline CDR1 and CDR2: SGDLS and YYNGEE. The CDR3 has 15 amino acids. The CDR3 is CASSPIGGLGNTIYF. The CDR3 DNA reads as TGTGCCAGCAGCCCGATCGGGGGGCTCGGAAACACCATATATTTT.

V and J are TRBV7-2 and TRBJ1-6; 8 nucleotides match TRBD1. The length of the CDR3 is 15 residues. Germline V CDR1 and CDR2: SGHTA, FQGNSA. V lost 6 bases to trimming and J lost 3 bases; unmatched junction nucleotides: 4. The CDR3: CASSLDRVYNSPLHF. CDR3 nucleotides: TGTGCCAGCAGTTTGGACAGGGTCTATAATTCACCCCTCCACTTT.

This clone has just a few counts. This chain uses TRBV7-2 with TRBJ2-4; maybe TRBD1 (6 bases). V was clipped by 3 bases and J by 0 bases, with 12 bases between them. Looked up from germline, CDR1 is SGHTA and CDR2 is FQGNSA. This CDR3 spans 16 amino acids. The CDR3: CASSFVDRTAKNIQYF. In nucleotides, the CDR3 is TGTGCCAGCAGCTTTGTGGACAGAACAGCCAAAAACATTCAGTACTTC.

In its sample, this clone was seen a few times. The V and J genes are TRBV5-4 and TRBJ1-2; possibly TRBD1 for D (5 bases). The CDR3 loop spans 15 amino acids. Germline V gene sequence: CDR1 SGHNT, CDR2 YYREEE (reference sequence). The ends were cut back, 5 bases at V and 4 bases at J, with 18 bases in the middle. The CDR3: CASRPGTALLYGYTF. CDR3 sequence (DNA): TGTGCCAGCAGGCCCGGGACGGCCCTTCTCTATGGCTACACCTTC.

Only a few counts were recorded for this clone. The chain has TRBV6-4 and TRBJ2-1; 10 bases are shared with TRBD2. The germline V gene encodes CDR1 MRHNA and CDR2 SNTAGT. V gave up 4 bases and J gave up 5 bases; unmatched junction bases: 5. This CDR3 contains 15 residues. DNA for the CDR3: TGTGCCAGCAGTGTGGCTAGCGGGGGCAACAATGAGCAGTTCTTC. Its translation is CASSVASGGNNEQFF.

The chain is built from TRBV5-1 and TRBJ2-5; TRBD2 is a possible D gene (5 bases). The ends were cut back, 0 bases at V and 5 bases at J, with 14 bases in the middle. Germline lookup yields CDR1 SGHRS and CDR2 YFSETQ. The CDR3 covers 15 residues. The CDR3 DNA reads TGCGCCAGCAGCTTGGGACCGGGCACGGGGGAGACCCAGTACTTC. Protein sequence: CASSLGPGTGETQYF.

The rearrangement uses TRBV4-3 and TRBJ2-1, with 10 bases identical to TRBD2. This CDR3 comprises 17 residues. Trimming at V came to 0 bases and at J to 10 bases, leaving 12 bases not matched to a gene. Germline V gene lookup returns CDR1 LGHNA and CDR2 YSLEER. CDR3 coding DNA: TGCGCCAGCAGCCAAGATCCTGCTAGCGGGGGACGGGGGGAGCAGTTCTTC. This sequence encodes CASSQDPASGGRGEQFF.

This clone has only a few counts. This chain uses TRBV4-3 with TRBJ2-1; 7 nucleotides align to TRBD2. Germline assignment: CDR1 LGHNA and CDR2 YSLEER. V lost 0 bases to trimming and J lost 13 bases; unmatched junction nucleotides: 12. The CDR3 is 15 residues long. CDR3 protein: CASSQDTGAGERQFF. In nucleotides, the CDR3 is TGCGCCAGCAGCCAAGATACCGGGGCGGGAGAAAGACAGTTCTTC.

The genes are TRBV19 and TRBJ2-5; 8 positions match TRBD2. The CDR3 has 14 amino acids. Germline CDR1 is LNHDA and CDR2 is SQIVND (reference sequence). Losses at the gene ends were 5 bases for V and 5 bases for J; bases not matched to a gene: 7. CDR3 in DNA: TGTGCCAGTAGTCAAGGCGGGGGGATGGAGACCCAGTACTTC. Protein product: CASSQGGGMETQYF.

This clone was observed a single time. The chain recombines TRBV2 with TRBJ2-7; D is perhaps TRBD1 (6 bases). V shed 2 bases and J shed 12 bases, with 26 bases lying between them. Germline V CDR1 and CDR2: SNHLY, FYNNEI. The CDR3 covers 16 residues. The CDR3 DNA sequence: TGTGCCAGCAGTGAACTGGAGAGGACAGATCTCTACGAGAGGTACTTC. The encoded protein is CASSELERTDLYERYF.

The chain is built from TRBV6-5 and TRBJ2-1; 7 bases fit TRBD2. Germline loops: CDR1 MNHEY, CDR2 SVGAGI. This CDR3 has 11 residues. The J segment lost 14 bases and the V segment lost 8 bases, leaving 9 bases of the junction unmatched. In DNA, the CDR3 is TGTGCCAGCCTCGGACTAGAGGTTGAGTTCTTC. Amino acid sequence: CASLGLEVEFF.

There are a few counts of this clone. V and J are TRBV25-1 and TRBJ2-6, with D unresolved. This CDR3 is built from 15 residues. Germline-derived CDR1 and CDR2 are MGHDK and SYGVNS. Trimming took 5 bases from V and 0 from J, leaving 8 bases between them. The DNA of the CDR3 is TGTGCCAGCAGTCCACTGAGCTCTGGGGCCAACGTCCTGACTTTC. This gives the protein CASSPLSSGANVLTF.

The chain uses TRBV4-1 and TRBJ1-6; D might be TRBD1 (5 bases). V gave up 4 bases and J gave up 10 bases, with 14 bases separating them. The CDR3 loop spans 14 amino acids. Germline V CDR1 and CDR2: MGHRA, YSYEKL. The CDR3 DNA reads as TGCGCCAGCAGCCTCCAGGGTTCTGGATCACCCCTCCACTTT. Translation gives CASSLQGSGSPLHF.

The chain recombines TRBV28 with TRBJ2-3; TRBD1 is a possible D gene (6 bases). This CDR3 has 16 amino acids. Per the germline V gene, CDR1 is MDHEN and CDR2 is SYDVKM. V shed 6 bases and J shed 1 base, with 17 bases lying between them. DNA of the CDR3: TGTGCCAGCAGGCGACACGGACAGAGTGGCACAGATACGCAGTATTTT. This translates into CASRRHGQSGTDTQYF.

In this sample, this clone turned up a few times. The chain has TRBV5-1 and TRBJ2-7, with D tentatively TRBD1 or TRBD2 (7 bases each). CDR1 is SGHRS and CDR2 is YFSETQ in the germline V gene. The V end lost 3 bases, the J end lost 2 bases, and 15 bases lay between the germline ends. The CDR3 has 15 residues. The CDR3 reads CASSWGGQYPYEQYF. The CDR3, as DNA: TGCGCCAGCAGCTGGGGGGGACAGTACCCCTACGAGCAGTACTTC.